This T cell receptor (beta chain) was profiled in a study of OX40 agonist ivuxolimab in advanced cancers. As for the study in general: Intravenous ivuxolimab was administered to patients every 2 weeks at 0.01 to 10 mg/kg. Prior checkpoint blockade (anti-PD-1, anti-PD-L1 or anti-CTLA-4) was permitted; under 50% had it. Overall study results and limits: The CD4+ and CD8+ T cells in the blood had expanded clonally by week 6 at 0.1 to 3.0 mg/kg.

TCRdb's table, derived via immunoSEQ multiplex PCR, lists solely in-frame clones and lacks some. The sample has about 98,000 clones, around 85% seen once. In the case of this clone: Its target is unknown.

People who had autoimmune disease history or systemic immunosuppression were excluded. This receptor was identified in an adult with an advanced solid tumor such as melanoma, head and neck, liver or kidney cancer. The sample here was CD4+ or CD8+ T cells sorted from blood, taken in a trial of the OX40 agonist ivuxolimab.

The CDR3 region has the DNA TGCGCCAGCAGCTTGGGGGTCACTGCGGGCACCGGGGAGCTGTTTTTT. This sequence encodes CASSLGVTAGTGELFF. The chain uses TRBV5-1 and TRBJ2-2; a weak D match, TRBD2 (5 bases). Trimming stripped 0 bases from V and 4 bases from J, with 13 bases between. The CDR3 has 16 residues. Germline V gene sequence: CDR1 SGHRS, CDR2 YFSETQ.